This T cell receptor beta chain derives from a study of T cell responses to AZD1222 COVID-19 vaccine. Study-wide results and limits: Donors were chiefly white British, with a greater number of females, and clonal diversity was perhaps underestimated.

With 6 bases removed from V and 1 base from J, the gap between germline ends came to 19 bases. CDR3 length: 17 residues. CDR1 is MDHEN, CDR2 SYDVKM, per germline. With respect to this clone: The target antigen is unknown.

TCRdb keeps only in-frame clones here, not all; method: immunoSEQ multiplex PCR. The top ten hold approximately 1.9% of the sample, which has 150,000 to 200,000 clones, about nine tenths seen once. The J gene is TRBJ2-1, the V gene TRBV28; no firm D call. This material consisted of peripheral blood, taken on day 0 of AZD1222 vaccination. The TCR originated in an adult in good health. This CDR3 reads CASSLALHLGSYNEQFF. The CDR3 DNA reads TGTGCCAGCAGCTTAGCCCTCCATTTAGGGTCCTACAATGAGCAGTTCTTC.